Below are 2 T cell receptor beta chains sequenced from a single sample in a study of shared clonotypes between healthy human individuals. Naivety among CD8 cells was defined by CD45RO negativity and positive CCR7 selection, thereby excluding terminally differentiated effector memory CD45RA+ cells. Sequenced by immunoSEQ multiplex PCR; TCRdb stores in-frame clones only, minus some. The data contain around 2.1 million clones, around 93% of them singletons. Sequenced input: naive CD8+ T cells from PBMCs. These receptor sequences come from a man between 18 and 29 years old in good health. Some clones in this sample may be carry-over from other donors' samples.

The chain is built from TRBV5-5 and TRBJ2-7; 15 bases match TRBD2. The CDR3 is made up of 18 amino acids. The germline gives CDR1 SGHKS, CDR2 YYEKEE (reference sequence). Losses at the gene ends were 4 bases for V and 0 bases for J; bases not matched to a gene: 8. CDR3 sequence (DNA): TGTGCCAGCAGCCCGGGACTAGCGGGAGGTTTGTTCTCCTACGAGCAGTACTTC. Translation gives CASSPGLAGGLFSYEQYF.

The chain is built from TRBV7-2 and TRBJ2-7; no clear D. This CDR3 is built from 13 residues. Germline V lookup: CDR1 SGHTA, CDR2 FQGNSA. V lost 6 bases to trimming and J lost 1 base, with 10 bases between them. CDR3 sequence: CASRKRRSYEQYF. The CDR3 DNA is TGTGCCAGCAGGAAAAGACGGTCCTACGAGCAGTACTTC.